One and the same sample provided the 16 T cell receptor beta chains below, sequenced in a study of cytomegalovirus exposure and HLA in healthy donors. Some clones are missing from TCRdb's copy, which holds only in-frame ones; the method was immunoSEQ multiplex PCR. Among tens of thousands of clones listed, approximately 93% were seen once. The sample taken for sequencing was PBMCs. These receptors all come from a woman aged 18-35 years in good health and CMV-seronegative.

This sequence joins TRBV18 and TRBJ2-7; TRBD1 is a possible D gene (6 bases). CDR3 size: 13 residues. Germline CDR1 reads KGHSH; CDR2 reads LQKENI. The V end was cut by 3 bases, the J end by 1 base, with 7 bases between. Here the CDR3 reads CASSPGQSYEQYF. DNA for the CDR3: TGTGCCAGCTCACCGGGACAATCCTACGAGCAGTACTTC.

The rearrangement links TRBV9 to TRBJ1-2; 9 bases map to TRBD1. The CDR3 covers 13 residues. Germline V gene lookup returns CDR1 SGDLS and CDR2 YYNGEE. V shed 2 bases, J shed 7 bases, and the junction held 3 bases outside the gene matches. CDR3 DNA: TGTGCCAGCAGCGTCGGGACAGGGAGTGGCTACACCTTC. Protein sequence: CASSVGTGSGYTF.

Comment on this clone: The same CDR3 is also encoded by other DNA sequences in this sample. This chain uses TRBV27 with TRBJ1-5; the match to TRBD1 covers 8 bases. V trimming: 3 bases; J trimming: 2 bases; junction bases outside the gene matches: 0. This CDR3 spans 14 amino acids. Germline V lookup: CDR1 MNHEY, CDR2 SMNVEV (reference sequence). In DNA form, the CDR3 reads TGTGCCAGCAGTTTGACAGGGGGCAATCAGCCCCAGCATTTT. The encoded protein is CASSLTGGNQPQHF.

This clone was detected once. The J gene is TRBJ2-2, the V gene TRBV5-8, with D uncertain. This CDR3 has 13 amino acids. Germline V gene lookup returns CDR1 SGHTS and CDR2 YDEGEE. V was cut by 1 base and J by 7 bases, with 8 bases left in between. The CDR3 reads CASSLRFDGELFF. In DNA, the CDR3 is TGTGCCAGCAGCTTGCGGTTCGACGGGGAGCTGTTTTTT.

The rearrangement uses TRBV9 and TRBJ2-7; TRBD1 matches 9 bases. CDR3 length: 16 amino acids. Germline CDR1 reads SGDLS; CDR2 reads YYNGEE. V trimming: 1 base; J trimming: 6 bases; junction bases outside the gene matches: 11. The CDR3 region has the DNA TGTGCCAGCAGCGTATTCGGGACAGGGACCCCCGGCGAGCAGTACTTC. This gives the protein CASSVFGTGTPGEQYF.

The chain links TRBV5-1 to TRBJ2-3; tentative D call: TRBD2 (5 bases). CDR3 length: 11 amino acids. V was pared by 7 bases and J by 2 bases, with 5 bases between. Per the germline V gene, CDR1 is SGHRS and CDR2 is YFSETQ. The chain's CDR3 is CASGLTDTQYF. The CDR3 nucleotides read TGCGCCAGCGGACTCACAGATACGCAGTATTTT.

The chain uses TRBV5-1 and TRBJ1-4; 9 nucleotides align to TRBD1. Germline V CDR1 and CDR2: SGHRS, YFSETQ. J was trimmed by 0 bases and V by 0 bases; bases with no gene match: 3. The CDR3 runs 17 residues. The CDR3 DNA reads as TGCGCCAGCAGCTTGGTTGGGACAGGGCCAACTAATGAAAAACTGTTTTTT. Its translation is CASSLVGTGPTNEKLFF.

The V call is TRBV5-8, the J call TRBJ2-1, with 13 bases lining up with TRBD2. Germline V gene data show CDR1 as SGHTS and CDR2 as YDEGEE. This CDR3 has 15 residues. V shed 5 bases, J shed 7 bases, and the junction held 6 bases outside the gene matches. The CDR3, as DNA: TGTGCCAGCAGTACGGGACTAGCGGGAACGAATGAGCAGTTCTTC. It encodes CASSTGLAGTNEQFF.

This rearrangement joins TRBV5-8 to TRBJ2-3, with a possible D match to TRBD1 (5 bases). The CDR3 has 13 residues. The V end lost 1 base, the J end lost 6 bases, and 9 bases lay between the germline ends. In germline, CDR1 is SGHTS, CDR2 YDEGEE. This CDR3 is CASSLTKGDTQYF. CDR3 nucleotides: TGTGCCAGCAGCTTGACAAAGGGGGATACGCAGTATTTT.

The CDR3 nucleotides are TGTGCCAGCAGTACAACAGGGCAAGGCTACACCTTC. Translated: CASSTTGQGYTF. V is TRBV2 and J is TRBJ1-2, with D perhaps matching TRBD1 (6 bases). There are 12 residues in the CDR3. Germline assignment: CDR1 SNHLY and CDR2 FYNNEI. Between the trimmed V and J ends, which lost 5 bases and 8 bases, there was a span of 12 bases.

The chain links TRBV7-6 to TRBJ2-2; tentative D call: TRBD2 (5 bases). Germline V CDR1 and CDR2: SGHVS, FNYEAQ. With 6 bases removed from V and 2 bases from J, the gap between germline ends came to 22 bases. This CDR3 has 18 amino acids. CDR3 bases: TGTGCCAGCAGAACCTATCGGGGTCCCACCTCAAACACCGGGGAGCTGTTTTTT. Amino acid sequence: CASRTYRGPTSNTGELFF.

CDR3 sequence: CASSFGQGATDTQYF. In nucleotides, the CDR3 is TGTGCCAGCAGCTTCGGACAGGGGGCCACAGATACGCAGTATTTT. The chain carries TRBV5-8 and TRBJ2-3; TRBD1 matches at 11 bases. Germline assignment: CDR1 SGHTS and CDR2 YDEGEE. The CDR3 contains 15 residues. Trimming took 2 bases from V and 2 from J; bases not matched to a gene: 1.

This chain uses TRBV4-2 with TRBJ1-2; the match to TRBD1 covers 8 bases. The CDR3 is 13 residues long. Germline trimming cut 4 bases from V and 6 bases from J; bases unmatched to any gene: 4. Germline V CDR1 and CDR2: LGHNA, YNFKEQ. The CDR3 DNA is TGTGCCAGCAGCCCCGGACAGGGAAATGGCTACACCTTC. Its translation is CASSPGQGNGYTF.

The rearrangement uses TRBV28 and TRBJ2-5, with 10 bases identical to TRBD1. Germline CDR1 and CDR2: MDHEN and SYDVKM. This CDR3 has 15 amino acids. With 6 bases clipped from V and 7 bases from J, the junction kept 11 bases outside the gene matches. CDR3 in amino acids: CASSLTGTGVGTQYF. CDR3 nucleotide sequence: TGTGCCAGCAGCCTCACCGGGACAGGGGTGGGGACCCAGTACTTC.

The chain carries TRBV11-1 and TRBJ2-2, with a possible D match to TRBD2 (6 bases). Germline CDR1 reads SGHAT; CDR2 reads FQDESV (reference sequence). V was shortened by 1 base and J by 0 bases, with 6 bases between the two germline ends. This CDR3 contains 15 residues. CDR3 region: CASSLGGANTGELFF. The CDR3 DNA sequence: TGTGCCAGCAGCTTAGGCGGGGCGAACACCGGGGAGCTGTTTTTT.

This chain uses TRBV10-3 with TRBJ1-2; maybe TRBD1 (5 bases). The germline V gene encodes CDR1 ENHRY and CDR2 SYGVKD. CDR3 size: 12 residues. Trimming pared 10 bases from V and 2 bases from J, leaving 11 bases between. CDR3 sequence (DNA): TGTGCCACCTTGACAGAGAACTATGGCTACACCTTC. Translation gives CATLTENYGYTF.